One sample yielded the 27 T cell receptor beta chains listed below, sequenced in a study of vaccination and CD4 T cells after COVID-19. Oncomine TCR Beta short-read sequencing was applied to DNA from cultured CD4+ T cells. TCRdb re-called the PCR reads with MiXCR, one entry per CDR3 protein. Altogether about 19,000 distinct CDR3 sequences are present, 50% to 60% being singletons, with the ten largest covering more than 6.5%. Antigens of these TCRs are unknown. Treatment indicated: roughly 11-day PBMC culture with coronavirus spike peptide pools or control peptides (ViraFEST assay). Input material: CD4+ T cells from blood, cultured in vitro. Receptors originate from a human donor who had recovered from COVID-19.

V and J are TRBV24-1 and TRBJ2-2, with 10 bases lining up with TRBD2. V gave up 3 bases and J gave up 5 bases; unmatched junction bases: 5. Germline CDR1 KGHDR, CDR2 SFDVKD. The CDR3 spans 16 residues. The CDR3 region is CATSDQAGGNTGELFF. In DNA, the CDR3 is TGTGCCACCAGTGATCAAGCGGGAGGGAATACCGGGGAGCTGTTTTTT.

The chain links TRBV6-5 to TRBJ2-2; D possibly corresponds to TRBD2 (5 bases). The V end lost 3 bases, the J end lost 3 bases, and 14 bases lay between the germline ends. The length of the CDR3 is 16 residues. Germline CDR1 reads MNHEY; CDR2 reads SVGAGI. The CDR3: CASSYASTLDTGELFF. The CDR3 nucleotides read TGTGCCAGCAGTTATGCTAGCACGCTCGACACCGGGGAGCTGTTTTTT.

The rearrangement links TRBV15 to TRBJ2-1; 10 bases match TRBD2. The CDR3 runs 15 residues. V was clipped by 5 bases and J by 5 bases; unmatched bases: 6. The germline V gene has CDR1 LNHNV and CDR2 YYDKDF (reference sequence). The DNA for the CDR3 is TGTGCCACCAGCTCCGGACTAGCGGCTCACAATGAGCAGTTCTTC. Its protein product is CATSSGLAAHNEQFF.

This chain uses TRBV6-5 with TRBJ1-6; no firm D call. CDR1 MNHEY and CDR2 SVGAGI come from the germline V gene. The CDR3 loop spans 13 amino acids. Trimming pared 2 bases from V and 10 bases from J, leaving 9 bases between. CDR3: CASSYDIRSPLHF. The CDR3 DNA reads TGTGCCAGCAGTTACGACATCCGCTCACCCCTCCACTTT.

The chain couples TRBV28 to TRBJ2-5; a weak D match, TRBD1 (5 bases). V was cut by 2 bases and J by 5 bases, with 15 bases left in between. Germline V gene data show CDR1 as MDHEN and CDR2 as SYDVKM. The CDR3 consists of 15 residues. The CDR3 loop is CASSLEGVGRETQYF. CDR3 sequence (DNA): TGTGCCAGCAGTTTAGAAGGGGTGGGAAGGGAGACCCAGTACTTC.

Regarding this clonotype: Compared with germline, one end of the junction differs, possibly owing to a read error. J is TRBJ1-5 and V is TRBV5-5; D uncertain. The germline CDR1 and CDR2 sequences are SGHKS and YYEKEE (reference sequence). The CDR3 length is 15 residues. The CDR3 sequence: CVSSLGGPGDQPQHF. For the CDR3, the DNA is TGTGTCAGCAGCTTGGGCGGCCCCGGGGATCAGCCCCAGCATTTT.

This clonotype has just a few counts. V is TRBV6-2 or TRBV6-3 and J is TRBJ1-2; D perhaps matches TRBD1 (6 bases). There are 13 residues in the CDR3. Trimming stripped 7 bases from V and 3 bases from J, with 12 bases between. Germline V lookup: CDR1 MNHEY, CDR2 SVGEGT. CDR3: CASTKGGDYGYTF. CDR3 nucleotides: TGTGCCAGCACCAAGGGGGGGGACTATGGCTACACCTTC.

This rearrangement joins TRBV11-2 to TRBJ1-5, with a possible D match to TRBD1 (6 bases). In germline, CDR1 is SGHAT, CDR2 FQNNGV. The ends were cut back, 4 bases at V and 9 bases at J, with 16 bases in the middle. The CDR3 loop spans 14 amino acids. The CDR3 coding sequence is TGTGCCAGCAGCTCCCACGGAGGGGGGGGGCCCCAGCATTTT. Amino acids: CASSSHGGGGPQHF. The whole variable domain, remainder taken from reference TRBV11-2 and TRBJ1-5, is EAGVAQSPRYKIIEKRQSVAFWCNPISGHATLYWYQQILGQGPKLLIQFQNNGVVDDSQLPKDRFSAERLKGVDSTLKIQPAKLEDSAVYLCASSSHGGGGPQHFGDGTRLSIL.

This clonotype occurred once. The chain has TRBV7-8 and TRBJ1-5; perhaps TRBD1 as D (5 bases). V gave up 3 bases and J gave up 1 base, with 7 bases separating them. Germline CDR1 and CDR2: SGHVS and FQNEAQ. The CDR3 extends over 14 amino acids. The CDR3 loop is CASSFWGSNQPQHF. As DNA, the CDR3 is TGTGCCAGCAGCTTTTGGGGGAGCAATCAGCCCCAGCATTTT.

The chain couples TRBV2 to TRBJ2-2; D ambiguous. This CDR3 has 16 residues. Deletions cut 6 bases from V and 3 bases from J, with 17 bases between. Germline V gene lookup returns CDR1 SNHLY and CDR2 FYNNEI. This CDR3 is CASSDSSQDYTGELFF. Written as DNA, the CDR3 is TGTGCCAGCAGCGACTCATCCCAGGATTACACCGGGGAGCTGTTTTTT.

The chain is built from TRBV12-3 or TRBV12-4 and TRBJ2-2, with 7 positions matching TRBD1. With V trimmed by 2 bases and J by 6 bases, 6 bases remained unmatched. There are 15 residues in the CDR3. The CDR3: CASSLIGTASGELFF. The CDR3 nucleotides read TGTGCCAGCAGTTTAATAGGGACAGCGTCCGGGGAGCTGTTTTTT.

The CDR3 region has the DNA TGTGCCAGCTCTTCCGCGGGACGGATGAACACTGAAGCTTTCTTT. Its protein is CASSSAGRMNTEAFF. V usage is TRBV27 and J usage is TRBJ1-1, with D perhaps TRBD1 (5 bases). Per germline, CDR1 MNHEY and CDR2 SMNVEV (reference sequence). The CDR3 covers 15 residues. Trimming left V 8 bases short and J 0 bases short, with 16 bases between.

This clonotype showed up just a few times. V and J are TRBV20-1 and TRBJ1-2; D ambiguous. V was trimmed by 4 bases and J by 0 bases, leaving 15 bases between them. CDR1 and CDR2 from the germline V gene are DFQATT and SNEGSKA (reference sequence). This CDR3 region has 15 residues. The chain's CDR3 is CSAKLPGRANYGYTF. The DNA for the CDR3 is TGCAGTGCTAAACTCCCGGGCAGAGCTAACTATGGCTACACCTTC.

This chain uses TRBV5-1 with TRBJ2-1; possibly TRBD1 for D (5 bases). V gave up 7 bases and J gave up 7 bases, with 15 bases separating them. The CDR3 has 13 amino acids. Germline values: CDR1 SGHRS, CDR2 YFSETQ. The CDR3 region is CASGASRANEQFF. CDR3 bases: TGCGCCAGCGGGGCTTCCCGGGCGAATGAGCAGTTCTTC.

The chain uses TRBV7-9 and TRBJ1-1; 8 bases match TRBD1. CDR1 is SEHNR and CDR2 is FQNEAQ in the germline V gene (reference sequence). V lost 4 bases to trimming and J lost 3 bases; unmatched junction nucleotides: 4. The CDR3 has 14 amino acids. CDR3 protein: CASSWTGYDTEAFF. The CDR3 DNA sequence: TGTGCCAGCAGCTGGACAGGGTACGACACTGAAGCTTTCTTT.

CDR3 nucleotide sequence: TGTGCCAGCAGTTTAGCGAGCGGGAGGTTAAGGATCTACGAGCAGTACTTC. Encoded protein: CASSLASGRLRIYEQYF. The chain links TRBV2 to TRBJ2-7; 9 nucleotides match TRBD2. Germline V lookup: CDR1 SNHLY, CDR2 FYNNEI. The CDR3 covers 17 residues. V was pared by 5 bases and J by 3 bases, with 14 bases of the junction left unmatched. Filled out from reference TRBV2 and TRBJ2-7, the complete variable domain reads EPEVTQTPSHQVTQMGQEVILRCVPISNHLYFYWYRQILGQKVEFLVSFYNNEISEKSEIFDDQFSVERPDGSNFTLKIRSTKLEDSAMYFCASSLASGRLRIYEQYFGPGTRLTVT.

This clonotype came up a few times. The V gene is TRBV6-1, the J gene TRBJ1-2; 7 bases agree with TRBD1. Germline V CDR1 and CDR2: MNHNS, SASEGT. The CDR3 loop spans 13 amino acids. Unmatched junction bases numbered 2, after V lost 5 bases and J lost 2 bases. The CDR3 sequence is CASSQQGNYGYTF. DNA for the CDR3: TGTGCCAGCAGTCAACAGGGGAACTATGGCTACACCTTC.

J is TRBJ2-3 and V is TRBV25-1; D may be TRBD1 (5 bases). V was clipped by 2 bases and J by 2 bases, with 11 bases between them. From germline, CDR1 is MGHDK and CDR2 SYGVNS. The length of the CDR3 is 15 residues. The CDR3 region has the DNA TGTGCCAGCAGTGAAGGGGCTAGTCTCACAGATACGCAGTATTTT. It codes for CASSEGASLTDTQYF.

The chain couples TRBV3-1 to TRBJ1-1; TRBD1 aligns across 7 bases. With 1 base clipped from V and 10 bases from J, the junction kept 3 bases outside the gene matches. This CDR3 has 12 amino acids. Per the germline V gene, CDR1 is LGHDT and CDR2 is YNNKEL (reference sequence). CDR3 sequence: CASSQGDRGAFF. CDR3 nucleotides: TGTGCCAGCAGCCAAGGGGACAGAGGAGCTTTCTTT.

The rearrangement joins TRBV19 to TRBJ1-2, with TRBD1 matching 7 bases. The V gene's germline CDR1 is LNHDA and CDR2 SQIVND (reference sequence). This CDR3 is 14 amino acids long. Losses at the gene ends were 6 bases for V and 0 bases for J; bases not matched to a gene: 4. DNA of the CDR3: TGTGCCAGTAGGAGAGGGACAGCTAACTATGGCTACACCTTC. It encodes CASRRGTANYGYTF.

This rearrangement joins TRBV24-1 to TRBJ2-7, with no clear D. The V gene's germline CDR1 is KGHDR and CDR2 SFDVKD. The CDR3 runs 13 residues. Trimming shortened V by 4 bases and J by 9 bases, and 15 bases separated the two germline ends. CDR3 protein: CATSDLTDWGQYF. CDR3 coding DNA: TGTGCCACCAGTGACCTGACCGATTGGGGGCAGTACTTC.

V gene TRBV20-1 combines with J gene TRBJ1-4; possible D gene TRBD1, 5 bases. V was clipped by 0 bases and J by 8 bases, with 13 bases between them. The length of the CDR3 is 14 residues. The germline CDR1 and CDR2 sequences are DFQATT and SNEGSKA (reference sequence). CDR3 in DNA: TGCAGTGCTAGAGACGGGCAGGGTGGGGAAAAACTGTTTTTT. It is translated as CSARDGQGGEKLFF.

This clonotype was counted only a few times. This CDR3 is CATSDSTGRGYNEQFF. CDR3 in DNA: TGTGCCACCAGTGATTCCACGGGCCGGGGCTACAATGAGCAGTTCTTC. This chain joins TRBV24-1 and TRBJ2-1, with D possibly TRBD2 on 5 matching bases. From germline, CDR1 is KGHDR and CDR2 SFDVKD. This CDR3 contains 16 residues. Trimming stripped 2 bases from V and 3 bases from J, with 13 bases between.

This clonotype appeared a few times. This chain uses TRBV27 with TRBJ1-5, with a tentative D call TRBD1 (6 bases). Germline V gene sequence: CDR1 MNHEY, CDR2 SMNVEV (reference sequence). Trimming took 5 bases from V and 0 from J, leaving 8 bases between them. The CDR3 contains 14 residues. The CDR3 here is CASSMGHSNQPQHF. The CDR3 DNA sequence: TGTGCCAGCAGTATGGGACATAGCAATCAGCCCCAGCATTTT.

The rearrangement uses TRBV5-1 and TRBJ1-2; D unresolved. This CDR3 contains 16 residues. With 4 bases removed from V and 0 bases from J, the gap between germline ends came to 16 bases. Germline V lookup: CDR1 SGHRS, CDR2 YFSETQ. The CDR3 sequence is CASSKADVPTNYGYTF. DNA for the CDR3: TGCGCCAGCAGCAAGGCGGACGTCCCGACTAACTATGGCTACACCTTC.

The genes are TRBV6-5 and TRBJ1-5; D is possibly TRBD1 (5 bases). V was cut by 0 bases and J by 4 bases, with 10 bases left in between. Germline lookup yields CDR1 MNHEY and CDR2 SVGAGI. The CDR3 is 15 amino acids. Written as DNA, the CDR3 is TGTGCCAGCAGTTACTCGATAGGGGAGAATCAGCCCCAGCATTTT. This encodes CASSYSIGENQPQHF.

Only a few counts were recorded for this clonotype. This sequence joins TRBV20-1 and TRBJ2-2, with D perhaps matching TRBD1 (6 bases). Germline lookup yields CDR1 DFQATT and CDR2 SNEGSKA (reference sequence). This CDR3 region has 13 residues. The V gene lost 7 bases and the J gene lost 2 bases, with 11 bases spanning the gap. Here the CDR3 DNA reads TGCAGTGGTCTACAGGGTAACACCGGGGAGCTGTTTTTT. Translating it yields CSGLQGNTGELFF.